This T cell receptor beta chain was profiled in a study of blood T cell repertoires in COVID-19. For the study at large: Italy, Spain and the United States were the sources of the convalescent and acute COVID-19 samples.

This CDR3 comprises 14 residues. Germline V gene sequence: CDR1 LGHDT, CDR2 YNNKEL (reference sequence). The V segment lost 8 bases and the J segment 9 bases; nucleotides outside the gene matches: 10. In the original analysis: Scientists estimated how many nucleated cells there were by amplifying reference gene primers. Clones were read by immunoSEQ multiplex PCR, and TCRdb kept only the in-frame ones, dropping some. The V and J calls and clone size are taken from that table; D and trimming were inferred from the DNA. Counted here are about 98,000 clones, around 82% occurring once; the ten biggest clones make up about a tenth. This clone was seen once.

The clonotype originates from a man between 65 and 85 years old with active or convalescent COVID-19. Material: peripheral blood. This chain connects TRBV3-1 (or the pseudogene TRBV3-2) to TRBJ2-1, with 10 bases aligning to TRBD2. This chain's CDR3 is CASGGLAGVSEQFF. The DNA of the CDR3 is TGTGCCAGCGGCGGGCTAGCGGGGGTAAGTGAGCAGTTCTTC.